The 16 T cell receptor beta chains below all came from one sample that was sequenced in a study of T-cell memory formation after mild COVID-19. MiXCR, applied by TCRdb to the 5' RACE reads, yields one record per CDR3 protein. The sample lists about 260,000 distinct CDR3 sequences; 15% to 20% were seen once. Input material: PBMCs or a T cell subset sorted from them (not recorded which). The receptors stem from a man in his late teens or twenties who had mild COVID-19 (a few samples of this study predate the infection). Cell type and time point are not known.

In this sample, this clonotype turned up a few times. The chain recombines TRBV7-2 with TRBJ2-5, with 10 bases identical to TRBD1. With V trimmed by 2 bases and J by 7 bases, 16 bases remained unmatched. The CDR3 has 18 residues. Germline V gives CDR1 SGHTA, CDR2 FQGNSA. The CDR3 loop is CASSLRRGGQGIGGTQYF. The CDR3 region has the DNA TGTGCCAGCAGCTTAAGGCGCGGGGGACAGGGGATCGGTGGGACCCAGTACTTC.

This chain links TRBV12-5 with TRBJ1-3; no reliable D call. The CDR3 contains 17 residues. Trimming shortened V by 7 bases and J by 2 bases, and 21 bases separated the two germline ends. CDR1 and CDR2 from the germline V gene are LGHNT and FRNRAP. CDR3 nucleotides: TGTGCTAGTGCCCCGGGCATCCAACAGAGAGCTGGAAACACCATATATTTT. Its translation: CASAPGIQQRAGNTIYF.

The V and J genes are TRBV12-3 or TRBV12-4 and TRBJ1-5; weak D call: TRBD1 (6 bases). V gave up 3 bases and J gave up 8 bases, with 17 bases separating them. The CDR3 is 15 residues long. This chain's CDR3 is CASSFRQGSDEPQHF. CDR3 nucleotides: TGTGCCAGCAGTTTTCGGCAGGGGTCCGACGAGCCCCAGCATTTT.

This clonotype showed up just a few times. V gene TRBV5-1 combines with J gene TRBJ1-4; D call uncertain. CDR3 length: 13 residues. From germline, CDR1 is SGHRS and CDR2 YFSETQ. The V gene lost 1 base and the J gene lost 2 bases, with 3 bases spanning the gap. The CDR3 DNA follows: TGCGCCAGCAGCTTGAGGACTAATGAAAAACTGTTTTTT. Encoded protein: CASSLRTNEKLFF.

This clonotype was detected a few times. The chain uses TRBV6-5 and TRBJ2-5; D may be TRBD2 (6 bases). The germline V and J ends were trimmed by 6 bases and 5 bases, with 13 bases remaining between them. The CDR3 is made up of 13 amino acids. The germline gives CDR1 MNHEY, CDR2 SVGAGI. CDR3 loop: CASSAGWTETQYF. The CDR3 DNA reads TGTGCCAGCAGCGCGGGGTGGACTGAGACCCAGTACTTC.

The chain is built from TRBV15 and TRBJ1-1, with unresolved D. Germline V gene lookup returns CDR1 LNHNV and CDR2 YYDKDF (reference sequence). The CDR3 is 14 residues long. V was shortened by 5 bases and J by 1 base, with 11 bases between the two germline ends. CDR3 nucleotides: TGTGCCACCAGCTTACGACAAGCGAACACTGAAGCTTTCTTT. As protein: CATSLRQANTEAFF.

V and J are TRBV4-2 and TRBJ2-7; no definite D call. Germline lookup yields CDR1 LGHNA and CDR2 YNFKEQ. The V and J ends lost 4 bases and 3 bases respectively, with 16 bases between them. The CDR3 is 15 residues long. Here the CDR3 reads CASSPLRVADYEQYF. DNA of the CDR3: TGTGCCAGCAGCCCCCTCCGGGTTGCAGACTACGAGCAGTACTTC.

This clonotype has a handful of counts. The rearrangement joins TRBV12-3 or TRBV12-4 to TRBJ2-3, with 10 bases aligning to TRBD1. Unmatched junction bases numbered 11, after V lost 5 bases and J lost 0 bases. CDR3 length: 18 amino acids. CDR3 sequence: CASSDRGRVFTSTDTQYF. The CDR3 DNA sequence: TGTGCCAGCAGTGACAGGGGGCGAGTTTTCACTAGCACAGATACGCAGTATTTT.

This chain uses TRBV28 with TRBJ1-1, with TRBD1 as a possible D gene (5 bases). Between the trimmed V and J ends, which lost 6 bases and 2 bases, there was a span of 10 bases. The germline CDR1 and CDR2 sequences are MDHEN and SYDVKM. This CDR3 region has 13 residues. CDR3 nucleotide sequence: TGTGCCAGCAGCGAGGGACTTAACACTGAAGCTTTCTTT. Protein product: CASSEGLNTEAFF.

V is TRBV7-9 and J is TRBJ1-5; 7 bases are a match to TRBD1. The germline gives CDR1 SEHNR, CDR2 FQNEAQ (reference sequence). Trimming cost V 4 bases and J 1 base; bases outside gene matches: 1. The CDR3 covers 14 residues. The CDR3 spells CASSSTGSNQPQHF. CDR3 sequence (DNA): TGTGCCAGCAGCTCGACAGGGAGCAATCAGCCCCAGCATTTT.

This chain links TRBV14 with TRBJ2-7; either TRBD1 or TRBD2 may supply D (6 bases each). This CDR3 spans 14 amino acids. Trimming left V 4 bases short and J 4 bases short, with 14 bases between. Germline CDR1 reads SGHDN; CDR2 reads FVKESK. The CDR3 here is CASSLVRGAYEQYF. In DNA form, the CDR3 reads TGTGCCAGCAGCCTCGTTAGGGGGGCGTACGAGCAGTACTTC.

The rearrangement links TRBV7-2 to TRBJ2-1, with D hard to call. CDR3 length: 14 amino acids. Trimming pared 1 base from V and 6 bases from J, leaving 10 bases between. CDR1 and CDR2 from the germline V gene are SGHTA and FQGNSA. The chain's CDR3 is CASSLGLGINEQFF. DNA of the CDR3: TGTGCCAGCAGCTTAGGTCTGGGGATCAATGAGCAGTTCTTC.

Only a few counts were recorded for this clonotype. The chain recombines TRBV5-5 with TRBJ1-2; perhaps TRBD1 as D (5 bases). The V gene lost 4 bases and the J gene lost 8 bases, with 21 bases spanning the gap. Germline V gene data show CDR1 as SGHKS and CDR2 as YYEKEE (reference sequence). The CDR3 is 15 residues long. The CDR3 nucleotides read TGTGCCAGCAGCCACGACGCGGCGGGGCGGAGAGGCTACACCTTC. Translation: CASSHDAAGRRGYTF.

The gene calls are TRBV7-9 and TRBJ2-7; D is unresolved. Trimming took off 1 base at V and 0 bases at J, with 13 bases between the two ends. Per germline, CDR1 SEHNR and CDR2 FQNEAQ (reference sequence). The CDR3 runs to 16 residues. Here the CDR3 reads CASSLGGGRSSYEQYF. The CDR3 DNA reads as TGTGCCAGCAGCTTAGGAGGCGGCAGGAGCTCCTACGAGCAGTACTTC.

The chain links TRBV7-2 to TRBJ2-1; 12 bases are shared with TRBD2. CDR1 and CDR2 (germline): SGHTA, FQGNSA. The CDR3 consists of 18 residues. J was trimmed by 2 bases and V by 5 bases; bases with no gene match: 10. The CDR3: CASSRTLAGGATYNEQFF. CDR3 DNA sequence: TGTGCCAGCAGCCGTACCCTAGCGGGGGGGGCAACCTACAATGAGCAGTTCTTC.

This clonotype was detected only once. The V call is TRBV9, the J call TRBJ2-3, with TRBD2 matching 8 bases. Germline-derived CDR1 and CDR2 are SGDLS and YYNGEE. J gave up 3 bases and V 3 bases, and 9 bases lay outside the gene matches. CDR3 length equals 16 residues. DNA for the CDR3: TGTGCCAGCAGCGCAACTTATAGCGGGGCAACAGATACGCAGTATTTT. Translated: CASSATYSGATDTQYF.